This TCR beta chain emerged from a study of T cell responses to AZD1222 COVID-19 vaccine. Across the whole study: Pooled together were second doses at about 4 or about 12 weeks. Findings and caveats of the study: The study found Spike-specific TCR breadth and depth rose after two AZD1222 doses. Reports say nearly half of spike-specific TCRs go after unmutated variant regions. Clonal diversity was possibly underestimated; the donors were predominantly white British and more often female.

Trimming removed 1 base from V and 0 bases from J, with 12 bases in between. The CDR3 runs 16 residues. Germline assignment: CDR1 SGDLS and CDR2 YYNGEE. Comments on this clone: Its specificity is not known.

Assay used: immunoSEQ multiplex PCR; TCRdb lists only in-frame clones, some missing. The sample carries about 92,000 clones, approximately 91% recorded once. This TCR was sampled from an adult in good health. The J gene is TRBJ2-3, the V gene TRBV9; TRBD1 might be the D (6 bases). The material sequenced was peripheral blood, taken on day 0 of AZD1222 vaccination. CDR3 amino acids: CASSVRQDWSTDTQYF. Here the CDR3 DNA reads TGTGCCAGCAGCGTACGACAGGATTGGAGCACAGATACGCAGTATTTT.